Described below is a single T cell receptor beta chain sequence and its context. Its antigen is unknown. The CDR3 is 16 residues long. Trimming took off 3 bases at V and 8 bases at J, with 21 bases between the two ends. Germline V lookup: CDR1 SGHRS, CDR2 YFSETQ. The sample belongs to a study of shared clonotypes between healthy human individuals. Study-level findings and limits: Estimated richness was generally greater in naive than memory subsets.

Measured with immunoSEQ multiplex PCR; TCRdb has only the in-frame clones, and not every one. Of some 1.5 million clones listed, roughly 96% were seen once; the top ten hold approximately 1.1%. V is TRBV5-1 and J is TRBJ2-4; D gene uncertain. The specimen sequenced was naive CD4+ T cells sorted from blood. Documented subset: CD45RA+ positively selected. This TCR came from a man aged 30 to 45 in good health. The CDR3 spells CASSSNAQTSLDIQYF. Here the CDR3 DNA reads TGCGCCAGCAGCTCCAACGCCCAGACTTCATTAGACATTCAGTACTTC.